These T cell receptor beta chains were read from a single sample in a study of cytomegalovirus exposure and HLA in healthy donors. The method was immunoSEQ multiplex PCR; TCRdb's version includes in-frame clones alone and lacks a portion of them. The profile covers 150,000 or so clones, with roughly 84% appearing a single time and 1% taken by the ten largest. What was sequenced was PBMCs. The origin of the receptors is a man aged 30 to 45 in good health and CMV-seronegative. The conserved cysteine and the conserved F or W are not part of the CDR3 here. Only some rows state a clone size, as once, few, many or a class for expanded clones.

- | TRBJ2-5 | TRBV9 | ASSVEGGETQY
- | TRBJ2-5 | TRBV27 | ASSSGQGVYQETQY
- | TRBJ1-3 | TRBV18 | ASSPAVSGNTIY
few | TRBJ1-2 | TRBV29-1 | SVGQNYGYT
- | TRBJ2-1 | TRBV15 | ATSRYRGVGEQF
- | TRBJ2-7 | TRBV4-2 | ASSQDGGTSGEQY
few | TRBJ2-6 | TRBV5-6 | ASSLRLTGANVLT
- | TRBJ2-3 | TRBV27 | ASSWTGVITDTQY
- | TRBJ2-1 | TRBV9 | ASSVGAGPNEQF
- | TRBJ1-2 | TRBV30 | AWSTPQGQIGYT
- | TRBJ2-3 | TRBV28 | ASGTVPHTQY
- | TRBJ2-2 | TRBV7-2 | ASSLFPAGAIQNTGELF
once | TRBJ1-1 | TRBV21-1 | ASSKAGQGSEAF
- | TRBJ2-3 | TRBV5-1 | ASSDGGSTDTQY
- | TRBJ2-7 | TRBV27 | ASSPDRGGSYEQY
- | TRBJ2-7 | TRBV11-2 | ASSLGTGFEQY
- | TRBJ2-7 | TRBV27 | ASSSLTGTLYEQY
- | TRBJ2-7 | TRBV15 | ATSSPGEGLVSYEQY
- | TRBJ1-1 | TRBV6-5 | ASSFGSSNTEAF
- | TRBJ2-1 | TRBV19 | ASRELTGASYNEQF
- | TRBJ2-5 | TRBV5-1 | ASSPSAAGETQY
- | TRBJ1-5 | TRBV18 | ASSHGDSNQPQH
- | TRBJ2-1 | TRBV29-1 | SVEGTSGRLEQF
- | TRBJ2-7 | TRBV7-9 | ASSTWERRELDEQY
- | TRBJ2-4 | TRBV9 | ASSVGGGAGAKNIQY
- | TRBJ2-5 | TRBV19 | ASSSLGGYTAETQY
- | TRBJ1-2 | TRBV30 | AWRTTGGAGYGYT
- | TRBJ2-5 | TRBV6-1 | ASSQQRTSWETQY
- | TRBJ2-3 | TRBV19 | ASSASGPITDTQY
- | TRBJ2-3 | TRBV19 | ASTVLGGGSTDTQY
- | TRBJ1-3 | TRBV4-3 | ASSQSRTGLSSGNTIY
once | TRBJ2-2 | TRBV18 | ASSPRAAGDRNTGELF
- | TRBJ1-3 | TRBV7-9 | ASSWGQLSGNTIY
- | TRBJ2-6 | TRBV18 | ASSPSRGEGANVLT